This entry concerns a single T cell receptor beta chain. Trimming left V 0 bases short and J 7 bases short, with 15 bases between. The CDR3 has 16 amino acids. The germline V gene has CDR1 LGHNA and CDR2 YNFKEQ. This sample stems from a study of blood T cell repertoires in COVID-19. Overall study: The United States, Italy and Spain were the sources of the acute and convalescent COVID-19 samples. The analysed material was cDNA or gDNA that came from T cells, B-cell-depleted T cells, or PBMCs.

Profiling relied on immunoSEQ multiplex PCR, and the TCRdb table lists in-frame clones only, not all of them. The data hold about 100,000 clones, with around 88% observed a single time. Sequencing was carried out using peripheral blood. The sequence was obtained from a human donor in a cohort sampled during active COVID-19. V is TRBV4-2 and J is TRBJ1-4; D perhaps matches TRBD1 (6 bases). The CDR3 reads CASSQESGGASEKLFF. In nucleotides, the CDR3 is TGTGCCAGCAGCCAAGAATCGGGGGGCGCAAGTGAAAAACTGTTTTTT.